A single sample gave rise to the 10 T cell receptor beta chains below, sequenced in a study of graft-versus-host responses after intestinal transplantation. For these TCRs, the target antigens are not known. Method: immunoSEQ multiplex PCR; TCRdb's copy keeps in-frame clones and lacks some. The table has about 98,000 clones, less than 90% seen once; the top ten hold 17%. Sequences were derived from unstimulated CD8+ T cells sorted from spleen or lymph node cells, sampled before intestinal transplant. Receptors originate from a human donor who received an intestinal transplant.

The DNA of the CDR3 is TGTGCCAGCAGCGTAACGGAGACGAATTACGAGCAGTACTTC. The encoded protein is CASSVTETNYEQYF. The rearrangement joins TRBV9 to TRBJ2-7; no definite D call. CDR3 length equals 14 residues. CDR1 is SGDLS and CDR2 is YYNGEE in the germline V gene. Trimming left V 1 base short and J 4 bases short, with 12 bases between.

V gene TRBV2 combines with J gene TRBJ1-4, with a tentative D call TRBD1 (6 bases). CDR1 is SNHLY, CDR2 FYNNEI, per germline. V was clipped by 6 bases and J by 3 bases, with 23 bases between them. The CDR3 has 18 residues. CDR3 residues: CASRYNTGRRRANEKLFF. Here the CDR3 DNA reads TGTGCCAGCAGGTATAATACAGGGAGACGGCGGGCTAATGAAAAACTGTTTTTT.

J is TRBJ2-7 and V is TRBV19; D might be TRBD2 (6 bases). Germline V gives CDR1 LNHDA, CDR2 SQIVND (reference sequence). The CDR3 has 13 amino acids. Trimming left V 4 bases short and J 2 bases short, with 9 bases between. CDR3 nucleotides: TGTGCCAGTAGTAGCGGGGCGGCCTACGAGCAGTACTTC. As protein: CASSSGAAYEQYF.

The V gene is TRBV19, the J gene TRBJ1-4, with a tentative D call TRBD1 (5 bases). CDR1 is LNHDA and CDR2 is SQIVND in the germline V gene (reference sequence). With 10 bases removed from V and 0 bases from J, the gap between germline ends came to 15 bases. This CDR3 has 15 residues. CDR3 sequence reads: CAIPGGGTTNEKLFF. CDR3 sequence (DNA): TGTGCCATCCCTGGGGGGGGGACAACTAATGAAAAACTGTTTTTT.

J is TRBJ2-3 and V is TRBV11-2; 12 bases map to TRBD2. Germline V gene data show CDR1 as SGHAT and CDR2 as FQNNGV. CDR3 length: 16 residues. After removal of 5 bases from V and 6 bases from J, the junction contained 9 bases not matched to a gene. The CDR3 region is CASSHLAGGPADTQYF. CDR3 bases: TGTGCCAGCAGCCATCTAGCGGGGGGGCCAGCGGATACGCAGTATTTT.

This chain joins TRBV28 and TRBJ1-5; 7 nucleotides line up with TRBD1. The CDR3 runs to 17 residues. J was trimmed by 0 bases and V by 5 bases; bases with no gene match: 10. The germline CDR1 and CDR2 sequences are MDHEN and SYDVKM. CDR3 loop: CASSQTGTANSNQPQHF. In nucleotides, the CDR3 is TGTGCCAGCAGTCAAACCGGGACAGCTAATAGCAATCAGCCCCAGCATTTT.

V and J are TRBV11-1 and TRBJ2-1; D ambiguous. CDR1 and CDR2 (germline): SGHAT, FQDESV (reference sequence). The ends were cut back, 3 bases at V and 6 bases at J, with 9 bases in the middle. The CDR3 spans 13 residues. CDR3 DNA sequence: TGTGCCAGCAGCTTTAGCACTCCCAATGAGCAGTTCTTC. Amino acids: CASSFSTPNEQFF.

In DNA, the CDR3 is TGCAGCGGCGGGACTAGCGGCCCCGGGGAGCTGTTTTTT. Its translation is CSGGTSGPGELFF. J is TRBJ2-2 and V is TRBV29-1; 11 bases agree with TRBD2. Trimming took 7 bases from V and 6 from J; bases not matched to a gene: 4. Germline V gene lookup returns CDR1 SQVTM and CDR2 ANQGSEA. The CDR3 covers 13 residues.

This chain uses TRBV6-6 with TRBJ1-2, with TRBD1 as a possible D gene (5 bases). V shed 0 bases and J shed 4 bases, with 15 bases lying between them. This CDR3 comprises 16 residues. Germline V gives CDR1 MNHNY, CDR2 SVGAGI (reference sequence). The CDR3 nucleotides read TGTGCCAGCAGTTACTCGAATAGGGGTGGGGTCTATGGCTACACCTTC. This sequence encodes CASSYSNRGGVYGYTF.

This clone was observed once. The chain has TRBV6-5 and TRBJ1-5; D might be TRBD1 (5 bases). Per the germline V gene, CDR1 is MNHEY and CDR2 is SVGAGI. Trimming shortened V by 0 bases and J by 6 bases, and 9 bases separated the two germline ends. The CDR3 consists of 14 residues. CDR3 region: CASSYSLGTQPQHF. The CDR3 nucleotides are TGTGCCAGCAGTTACTCTTTGGGGACTCAGCCCCAGCATTTT.